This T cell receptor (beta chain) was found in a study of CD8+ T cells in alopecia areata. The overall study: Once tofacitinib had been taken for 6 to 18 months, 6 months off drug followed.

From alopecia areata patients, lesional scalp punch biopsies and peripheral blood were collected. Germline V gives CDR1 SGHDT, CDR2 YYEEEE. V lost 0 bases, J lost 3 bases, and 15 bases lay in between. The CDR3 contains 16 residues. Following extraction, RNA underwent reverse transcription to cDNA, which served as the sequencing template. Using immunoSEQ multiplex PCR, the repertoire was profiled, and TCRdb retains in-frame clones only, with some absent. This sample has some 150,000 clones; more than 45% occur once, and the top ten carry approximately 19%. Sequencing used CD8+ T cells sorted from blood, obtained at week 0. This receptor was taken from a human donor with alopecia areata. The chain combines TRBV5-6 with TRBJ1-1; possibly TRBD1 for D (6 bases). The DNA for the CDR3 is TGTGCCAGCAGCTTGGCCTTGGAGGGGGGAGACACTGAAGCTTTCTTT. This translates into CASSLALEGGDTEAFF.